These T cell receptor beta chains were read from a single sample in a study of T cell repertoires in cytomegalovirus infection. Their recognized antigens are unknown. Using its own MiXCR run on the reads, TCRdb lists one record per CDR3 protein. The profile covers about a million distinct CDR3 sequences, with around 31% appearing a single time and over 11% taken by the ten largest. Sequencing used cultured CD8+ T cells from PBMCs, obtained from culture after CMV antigen stimulation. These receptors came from a human donor in good health (CMV status not recorded). Some clones in this sample may be carry-over from other donors' samples. Both conserved end residues are part of each CDR3. A clone size is listed for some rows: how often the clone was seen (once, few, many), or a class if it is expanded.

j_call clone_size v_call cdr3_aa
TRBJ2-5 NA TRBV12-5 CASGPPTQYF
TRBJ2-1 NA TRBV3-1 CASSLEFYEQFF
TRBJ1-5 few TRBV12-3/TRBV12-4 CASSIFPQGPNSNQPQHF
TRBJ1-5 NA TRBV6-2/TRBV6-3 CASNLGVTQPQHF
TRBJ2-2 few TRBV6-6 CASSYLGWDTGELFF
TRBJ1-1 few TRBV6-6 CASSYNTGSTEAFF
TRBJ2-3 NA TRBV27 CATWTYSLPDTQYF
TRBJ2-7 few TRBV4-1 CASSLRSAVSYEQYF
TRBJ1-2 NA TRBV27 CASSLISGRALYGYTF
TRBJ1-1 NA TRBV6-1 CASSLGTLTEAFF
TRBJ1-2 few TRBV12-3/TRBV12-4 CASSLGTTLDGYTF
TRBJ1-5 NA TRBV6-5 CASSQVPQHF
TRBJ1-1 NA TRBV23-1 CASSHEQGVGTEAFF
TRBJ2-5 NA TRBV7-9 CASSSAGLAEETQYF
TRBJ1-1 few TRBV7-9 CASSLARQIEAFF
TRBJ1-3 NA TRBV27 CASSPTGLPSSGNTIYF
TRBJ2-5 few TRBV6-6 CASTLAGGVETQYF
TRBJ2-5 NA TRBV5-1 CASSLAPRGAVETQYF
TRBJ1-4 many TRBV7-6 CASSGGHEKLFF
TRBJ2-7 many TRBV7-6 CASSLPTGSYEQYF
TRBJ2-3 NA TRBV19 CASSILKGRDSDTQYF
TRBJ1-4 many TRBV7-8 CASSLAVPARVFF
TRBJ1-1 NA TRBV19 CASSITAGTEAFF
TRBJ2-2 few TRBV19 CASSIPARAASNTGELFF
TRBJ2-1 NA TRBV20-1 CSARDDTRPTHNEQFF
TRBJ2-1 NA TRBV12-3/TRBV12-4 CASSPTGTGRDEQFF
TRBJ2-3 many TRBV7-9 CASAAAGGTDTQYF
TRBJ2-5 few TRBV4-1 CASSQEDLAETQYF
TRBJ1-1 NA TRBV27 CASSLNPMGGTEAFF
TRBJ2-5 many TRBV7-2 CASSAGLAVRETQYF
TRBJ1-5 NA TRBV10-3 CASSTLRDNGGNQPQHF
TRBJ2-1 many TRBV7-6 CASSLVAGGPNEQFF
TRBJ2-2 NA TRBV4-1 CASSQGTIGELFF
TRBJ2-2 few TRBV9 CASSPPVASGELFF
TRBJ1-1 NA TRBV5-5 CASNQGQLNTEAFF
TRBJ1-1 few TRBV4-1 CASSQLGQDEAFF
TRBJ2-5 NA TRBV20-1 CSASGTSGGNYQETQYF
TRBJ2-2 NA TRBV27 CASNPGFWNTGELFF
TRBJ1-4 NA TRBV7-9 CASSSSGTGVEKLFF
TRBJ1-1 few TRBV27 CASSSYRVTEAFF
TRBJ2-5 NA TRBV6-2/TRBV6-3 CASSYQGNGGQETQYF
TRBJ2-5 NA TRBV12-3/TRBV12-4 CASTFGQGRETQYF
TRBJ1-2 NA TRBV6-8 CASSPNEGLDYGYTF
TRBJ1-5 NA TRBV27 CASSSGGQGHQPQHF
TRBJ2-1 few TRBV19 CASSPTSGFSYNEQFF
TRBJ2-2 few TRBV12-3/TRBV12-4 CASKLLGVTFSGELFF
TRBJ2-7 few TRBV27 CASSSRGVEQYF
TRBJ2-1 NA TRBV6-1 CASSYQTWYNEQFF